Listed below are T cell receptor beta chains from one sample, sequenced in a study of technical replicates of blood from several donors. Sequenced by immunoSEQ multiplex PCR; TCRdb stores in-frame clones only, minus some. The sample holds about 93,000 clones, 95% seen once. Sequences were obtained from T cells isolated from PBMCs. The source of these receptors is a human donor in good health. The CDR3 runs from the conserved cysteine through the conserved F or W. A D gene is named only where the DNA matches it firmly. Some rows mark clone size as missing; the rest say once, few, many or name a class of expanded clone.

CDR3aa | CDR3nt | abundance | v_gene | d_gene | j_gene
CAWSSRPSGGANEQFF | TGTGCCTGGAGTTCCCGTCCCAGCGGGGGGGCGAATGAGCAGTTCTTC | . | TRBV30 | TRBD2 | TRBJ2-1
CASSLTGSQRREQYF | TGTGCCAGCAGCTTGACCGGGTCCCAAAGGCGGGAGCAGTACTTC | . | TRBV27 | . | TRBJ2-7
CASTMGGAGQPQHF | TGTGCCAGTACAATGGGGGGGGCTGGTCAGCCCCAGCATTTT | . | TRBV19 | . | TRBJ1-5
CATRSGIYNEQFF | TGTGCCACCCGTAGCGGGATCTACAATGAGCAGTTCTTC | . | TRBV6-5 | TRBD2 | TRBJ2-1
CASSLDRGLEKLFF | TGCGCCAGCAGCCTTGACAGGGGTTTAGAAAAACTGTTTTTT | . | TRBV5-1 | TRBD1 | TRBJ1-4
CASSISGNYGYTF | TGTGCCAGTAGTATAAGCGGGAACTATGGCTACACCTTC | . | TRBV19 | . | TRBJ1-2
CAWSVMGDRFNEKLFF | TGTGCCTGGAGTGTAATGGGGGACAGGTTTAATGAAAAACTGTTTTTT | . | TRBV30 | TRBD1 | TRBJ1-4
CASKDRRNTEAFF | TGTGCCAGCAAGGACAGGCGGAACACTGAAGCTTTCTTT | . | TRBV5-4 | TRBD1 | TRBJ1-1
CASSLGKGVGQVVKAFF | TGCGCCAGCAGCTTGGGGAAGGGGGTGGGACAGGTCGTTAAAGCTTTCTTT | . | TRBV5-1 | TRBD1 | TRBJ1-1
CASSYAGTGVDQPQHF | TGTGCCAGCAGTTACGCGGGGACAGGGGTAGATCAGCCCCAGCATTTT | once | TRBV6-5 | TRBD1 | TRBJ1-5
CASSDLSGTGELFF | TGTGCCAGCAGTGATTTAAGCGGTACCGGGGAGCTGTTTTTT | . | TRBV6-4 | . | TRBJ2-2
CASSVRGARVNTEAFF | TGTGCCAGCAGCGTGCGGGGGGCGCGGGTGAACACTGAAGCTTTCTTT | . | TRBV11-2 | . | TRBJ1-1
CASSGRVGSGGSYNEQFF | TGTGCCAGCAGCGGGAGGGTCGGCAGCGGAGGTTCCTACAATGAGCAGTTCTTC | . | TRBV25-1 | TRBD2 | TRBJ2-1
CASSLGQGSSPLHF | TGTGCCAGCAGCCTGGGACAGGGGAGTTCACCCCTCCACTTT | once | TRBV7-9 | TRBD1 | TRBJ1-6
CASSFGAGGDTQYF | TGTGCCAGCAGCTTCGGGGCGGGGGGGGATACGCAGTATTTT | . | TRBV5-6 | TRBD2 | TRBJ2-3
CASSLGTGTYGYTF | TGCGCCAGCAGCTTGGGTACAGGGACGTATGGCTACACCTTC | . | TRBV5-1 | . | TRBJ1-2
CASTSRSLAGESPYEQYF | TGTGCCAGCACCTCGAGGAGTCTAGCGGGAGAATCCCCCTACGAGCAGTACTTC | . | TRBV28 | TRBD2 | TRBJ2-7
CASTPSGRAYEQYF | TGCGCCAGCACCCCTAGCGGGAGGGCCTACGAGCAGTACTTC | . | TRBV5-1 | TRBD2 | TRBJ2-7
CASSSRTSGRRAYEQYF | TGCGCCAGCAGCTCCCGGACTAGCGGGAGGCGCGCCTACGAGCAGTACTTC | . | TRBV5-1 | TRBD2 | TRBJ2-7
CASSREFRETQYF | TGTGCTAGCAGCCGAGAGTTCCGGGAGACCCAGTACTTC | . | TRBV7-7 | . | TRBJ2-5
CAWSGGQVVNTEAFF | TGTGCCTGGAGTGGGGGGCAAGTTGTGAACACTGAAGCTTTCTTT | once | TRBV30 | . | TRBJ1-1
CASSGGQVEETQYF | TGCGCCAGCAGCGGTGGACAGGTCGAAGAGACCCAGTACTTC | . | TRBV5-1 | TRBD1 | TRBJ2-5
CASSSPLTESSYEQYF | TGTGCCAGCAGTTCCCCTTTGACAGAGAGCTCCTACGAGCAGTACTTC | . | TRBV27 | . | TRBJ2-7
CASSLTGGRLETQYF | TGTGCCAGCAGTCTTACAGGGGGCAGGTTGGAGACCCAGTACTTC | . | TRBV6-6 | TRBD1 | TRBJ2-5
CASSARTGQGLNYGYTF | TGTGCCAGCAGTGCACGGACAGGGCAAGGCCTTAACTATGGCTACACCTTC | . | TRBV6-1 | TRBD1 | TRBJ1-2
CSVVAGALTDTQYF | TGCAGCGTTGTAGCGGGAGCCCTCACAGATACGCAGTATTTT | . | TRBV29-1 | TRBD2 | TRBJ2-3
CASRTGTGLYNEQFF | TGTGCCAGCAGAACCGGGACAGGGCTCTACAATGAGCAGTTCTTC | . | TRBV28 | TRBD1 | TRBJ2-1
CASSFYGQETQYF | TGTGCCAGCAGTTTTTACGGCCAAGAGACCCAGTACTTC | . | TRBV6-5 | . | TRBJ2-5
CASSPEQGLGGYTF | TGTGCCAGCAGCCCCGAACAGGGGTTGGGGGGCTACACCTTC | . | TRBV5-8 | TRBD1 | TRBJ1-2
CASSFGQGALGAEAFF | TGCGCCAGCAGCTTCGGACAGGGGGCACTTGGAGCTGAAGCTTTCTTT | once | TRBV5-1 | TRBD1 | TRBJ1-1
CASRRPGPEGYEQYF | TGTGCCAGTAGGAGACCGGGCCCCGAGGGCTACGAGCAGTACTTC | . | TRBV19 | . | TRBJ2-7
CSVVLAGGYEQYF | TGCAGCGTTGTTCTAGCGGGGGGATACGAGCAGTACTTC | . | TRBV29-1 | TRBD2 | TRBJ2-7
CASRLTDRGATGELFF | TGTGCCAGCAGGCTGACAGACAGGGGGGCCACCGGGGAGCTGTTTTTT | . | TRBV7-9 | TRBD1 | TRBJ2-2
CASSGGGSKNIQYF | TGTGCCAGCAGCGGTGGTGGGAGCAAAAACATTCAGTACTTC | . | TRBV13 | . | TRBJ2-4
CSVERLSGNTYEQYF | TGCAGCGTTGAACGGTTAAGCGGGAACACCTACGAGCAGTACTTC | . | TRBV29-1 | TRBD2 | TRBJ2-7
CASSRLDRDIDTQYF | TGTGCCAGCTCCCGGTTGGACAGGGACATCGATACGCAGTATTTT | . | TRBV6-1 | TRBD1 | TRBJ2-3
CASRVGETQYF | TGTGCCAGCAGGGTCGGGGAGACCCAGTACTTC | once | TRBV25-1 | . | TRBJ2-5
CSVTITRRETQYF | TGCAGCGTTACTATTACTAGACGAGAGACCCAGTACTTC | . | TRBV29-1 | . | TRBJ2-5
CASSLDQTYEQYF | TGTGCCAGCAGTTTAGACCAGACATACGAGCAGTACTTC | . | TRBV28 | . | TRBJ2-7
CASSPKQGSDPLVDQPQHF | TGTGCCAGCAGCCCCAAACAGGGATCTGACCCCCTAGTCGATCAGCCCCAGCATTTT | . | TRBV21-1 | . | TRBJ1-5
CASSEGETYGYTF | TGTGCCAGCAGCGAGGGAGAGACTTATGGCTACACCTTC | . | TRBV7-9 | . | TRBJ1-2
CASRKQGLGVQPQHF | TGTGCCAGCAGGAAGCAGGGCCTTGGGGTTCAGCCCCAGCATTTT | . | TRBV7-2 | . | TRBJ1-5
CASSINNQPQHF | TGTGCCAGTAGTATCAATAATCAGCCCCAGCATTTT | . | TRBV19 | . | TRBJ1-5
CASSLRRSSGSLSGEQYF | TGTGCCAGCAGTTTAAGGCGCTCCAGCGGGAGCCTGTCTGGCGAGCAGTACTTC | . | TRBV28 | TRBD2 | TRBJ2-7
CASSDGVGRPSTDTQYF | TGTGCCAGCAGTGACGGGGTCGGGAGGCCTTCCACAGATACGCAGTATTTT | . | TRBV6-1 | TRBD2 | TRBJ2-3
CASSDREGDWSPEAFF | TGTGCCAGCAGTGACCGTGAAGGGGACTGGTCCCCTGAAGCTTTCTTT | . | TRBV6-4 | . | TRBJ1-1
CASSLDRGEAFF | TGTGCCAGCAGTTTAGACAGGGGCGAAGCTTTCTTT | . | TRBV27 | TRBD1 | TRBJ1-1
CASSRSQETQYF | TGTGCCAGCAGTCGCAGCCAAGAGACCCAGTACTTC | . | TRBV28 | . | TRBJ2-5
CASSWGRPHGTGELFF | TGCGCCAGCAGCTGGGGCCGTCCCCACGGCACCGGGGAGCTGTTTTTT | . | TRBV5-1 | . | TRBJ2-2
CASQVARGEKLFF | TGTGCCAGCCAGGTCGCCAGGGGAGAAAAACTGTTTTTT | . | TRBV6-1 | . | TRBJ1-4
CASNSLEGTTGGYTF | TGTGCCAGTAACAGCCTTGAGGGGACAACGGGCGGCTACACCTTC | . | TRBV19 | . | TRBJ1-2
CASSEDMGQPNYGYTF | TGTGCCAGCAGTGAAGACATGGGACAACCTAACTATGGCTACACCTTC | once | TRBV6-1 | . | TRBJ1-2
CASSPGLYSNQPQHF | TGTGCCAGCAGCCCGGGACTTTATAGCAATCAGCCCCAGCATTTT | . | TRBV5-5 | . | TRBJ1-5
CASSVRYRSSYEQYF | TGTGCCAGCAGCGTACGATACAGAAGCTCCTACGAGCAGTACTTC | . | TRBV2 | . | TRBJ2-7
CASSAGKSNQPQHF | TGTGCCAGCAGTGCAGGAAAAAGCAATCAGCCCCAGCATTTT | . | TRBV6-1 | . | TRBJ1-5